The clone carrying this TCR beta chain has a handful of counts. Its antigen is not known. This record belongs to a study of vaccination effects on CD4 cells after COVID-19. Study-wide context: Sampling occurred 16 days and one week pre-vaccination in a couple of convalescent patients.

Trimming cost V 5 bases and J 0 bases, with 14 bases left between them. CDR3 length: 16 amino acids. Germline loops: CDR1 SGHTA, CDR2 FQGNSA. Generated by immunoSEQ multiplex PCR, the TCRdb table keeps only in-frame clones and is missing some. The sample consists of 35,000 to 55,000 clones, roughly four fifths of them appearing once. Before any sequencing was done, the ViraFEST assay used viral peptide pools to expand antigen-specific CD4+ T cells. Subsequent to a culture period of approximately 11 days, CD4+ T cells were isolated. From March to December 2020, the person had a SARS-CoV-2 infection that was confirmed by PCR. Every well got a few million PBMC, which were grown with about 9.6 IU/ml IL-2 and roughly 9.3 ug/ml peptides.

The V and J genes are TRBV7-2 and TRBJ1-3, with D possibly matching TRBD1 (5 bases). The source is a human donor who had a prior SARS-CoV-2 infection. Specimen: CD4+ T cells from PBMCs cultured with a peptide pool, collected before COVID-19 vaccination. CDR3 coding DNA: TGTGCCAGCAGCGCACAACGGGACGGCTCTGGAAACACCATATATTTT. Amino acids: CASSAQRDGSGNTIYF.